Presented here are 27 T cell receptor beta chains from one specimen sequenced in a study of control samples from healthy donors and cancer patients. Profiled with immunoSEQ multiplex PCR; TCRdb holds only in-frame clones, not every one. The sample has 95,000 to 130,000 clones, around 91% seen once. What was sequenced was PBMCs. Receptors were obtained from a woman between 50 and 59 years old with colorectal cancer.

V gene TRBV29-1 combines with J gene TRBJ2-3; 12 nucleotides agree with TRBD2. CDR1 SQVTM and CDR2 ANQGSEA come from the germline V gene. The trim removed 5 bases at V and 3 bases at J, leaving 3 bases unmatched. The CDR3 contains 14 residues. In nucleotides, the CDR3 is TGCAGCGTTTGGACTAGCGGGGCTACAGATACGCAGTATTTT. It codes for CSVWTSGATDTQYF.

This rearrangement joins TRBV7-3 to TRBJ2-4; no clear D gene. V gave up 5 bases and J gave up 0 bases, with 17 bases separating them. This CDR3 is 17 amino acids long. Per the germline V gene, CDR1 is SGHTA and CDR2 is FQGTGA. The CDR3 nucleotides read TGTGCCAGCAGCCCCTTTTCGGTACTCGGAGCCAAAAACATTCAGTACTTC. This translates into CASSPFSVLGAKNIQYF. The full variable domain, completed using reference TRBV7-3 and TRBJ2-4, is GAGVSQTPSNKVTEKGKYVELRCDPISGHTALYWYRQSLGQGPEFLIYFQGTGAADDSGLPNDRFFAVRPEGSVSTLKIQRTERGDSAVYLCASSPFSVLGAKNIQYFGAGTRLSVL.

This chain joins TRBV19 and TRBJ1-4; D is uncertain. CDR1 is LNHDA, CDR2 SQIVND, per germline (reference sequence). The CDR3 has 13 amino acids. V shed 7 bases and J shed 8 bases, with 14 bases lying between them. The CDR3 region is CASKRGSDEKLFF. CDR3 nucleotides: TGTGCCAGTAAGCGGGGATCGGACGAAAAACTGTTTTTT.

The chain links TRBV5-5 to TRBJ2-2, with unresolved D. Trimming removed 0 bases at V and 3 bases at J, with 9 bases between. CDR1 and CDR2 (germline): SGHKS, YYEKEE (reference sequence). The CDR3 has 15 residues. CDR3 amino acids: CASSLGTVDTGELFF. In DNA, the CDR3 is TGTGCCAGCAGCTTGGGGACGGTGGACACCGGGGAGCTGTTTTTT.

This CDR3 is CASRGDSSYNEQFF. In DNA form, the CDR3 reads TGTGCATCTAGGGGGGATAGCTCCTACAATGAGCAGTTCTTC. The V gene is TRBV12-5, the J gene TRBJ2-1; D tentatively reads TRBD1 or TRBD2 (6 bases each). CDR3 size: 14 residues. Looked up from germline, CDR1 is LGHNT and CDR2 is FRNRAP.

The chain is built from TRBV14 and TRBJ2-3; D remains unclear. Trimming left V 0 bases short and J 2 bases short, with 6 bases between. Per the germline V gene, CDR1 is SGHDN and CDR2 is FVKESK. CDR3 size: 14 residues. The chain's CDR3 is CASSQDGVTDTQYF. The CDR3 DNA sequence: TGTGCCAGCAGCCAAGATGGAGTCACAGATACGCAGTATTTT.

V gene TRBV27 combines with J gene TRBJ2-5; D is perhaps TRBD2 (6 bases). In germline, CDR1 is MNHEY, CDR2 SMNVEV (reference sequence). V gave up 5 bases and J gave up 0 bases, with 10 bases separating them. CDR3 length: 14 amino acids. As DNA, the CDR3 is TGTGCCAGCAGTCCCGCGGGGAACCAAGAGACCCAGTACTTC. It is translated as CASSPAGNQETQYF.

The V call is TRBV6-5, the J call TRBJ1-1, with D tentatively TRBD1 (5 bases). The germline CDR1 and CDR2 sequences are MNHEY and SVGAGI. CDR3 length equals 14 residues. Trimming took 2 bases from V and 5 from J, leaving 12 bases between them. CDR3 nucleotides: TGTGCCAGCAGTTACCAGCAGGGAGGTACTGAAGCTTTCTTT. This gives the protein CASSYQQGGTEAFF.

The gene calls are TRBV19 and TRBJ1-3, with D uncertain. The CDR3 has 14 residues. The V end lost 7 bases, the J end lost 2 bases, and 12 bases lay between the germline ends. Germline assignment: CDR1 LNHDA and CDR2 SQIVND (reference sequence). This chain's CDR3 is CASTLALAGNTIYF. CDR3 nucleotide sequence: TGTGCCAGTACCCTGGCGTTAGCTGGAAACACCATATATTTT.

V is TRBV18 and J is TRBJ2-2; 10 nucleotides line up with TRBD1. The germline gives CDR1 KGHSH, CDR2 LQKENI. This CDR3 has 17 residues. The V and J ends lost 0 bases and 3 bases, in that order; junction bases with no gene match: 4. In DNA form, the CDR3 reads TGTGCCAGCTCACCACCCGTTGGACAGGGGGACACCGGGGAGCTGTTTTTT. It is translated as CASSPPVGQGDTGELFF.

The rearrangement links TRBV6-5 to TRBJ2-7; D is tentatively TRBD1 or TRBD2 (5 bases each). Trimming cost V 6 bases and J 0 bases, with 15 bases left between them. The CDR3 is made up of 15 amino acids. The germline gives CDR1 MNHEY, CDR2 SVGAGI. The CDR3 DNA is TGTGCCAGCAGGTACGCCGGGACGGACTCCTACGAGCAGTACTTC. It translates to CASRYAGTDSYEQYF.

V usage is TRBV10-2 and J usage is TRBJ1-4; D is unresolved. The germline CDR1 and CDR2 sequences are WSHSY and SAAADI. Trimming shortened V by 6 bases and J by 5 bases, and 7 bases separated the two germline ends. This CDR3 region has 12 residues. The CDR3 DNA is TGCGCCAGCAGCATCAGCAATGAAAAACTGTTTTTT. Protein product: CASSISNEKLFF.

The chain is built from TRBV2 and TRBJ2-7; TRBD1 matches at 7 bases. Germline trimming cut 6 bases from V and 3 bases from J; bases unmatched to any gene: 5. This CDR3 comprises 13 residues. CDR1 and CDR2 (germline): SNHLY, FYNNEI. As DNA, the CDR3 is TGTGCCAGCAGCCGGGACAGTTTCTACGAGCAGTACTTC. This codes for CASSRDSFYEQYF.

J is TRBJ2-5 and V is TRBV4-1, with D possibly TRBD1 on 5 matching bases. Germline loops: CDR1 MGHRA, CDR2 YSYEKL. V lost 7 bases to trimming and J lost 1 base, with 22 bases between them. The CDR3 totals 17 residues. Written as DNA, the CDR3 is TGCGCCAGCAAATCGATTATGTCCCAGGGAACCCAAGAGACCCAGTACTTC. Translating it yields CASKSIMSQGTQETQYF.

A word on this clone: In the same sample, other DNA sequences code for this CDR3. V usage is TRBV30 and J usage is TRBJ1-2; unclear D gene. Germline V gene lookup returns CDR1 GTSNPN and CDR2 SVGIG (reference sequence). V was pared by 0 bases and J by 4 bases, with 6 bases between. The CDR3 contains 12 residues. The CDR3 DNA reads as TGTGCCTGGAGTGTAGGTGGCTATGGCTACACCTTC. Its translation: CAWSVGGYGYTF.

J is TRBJ1-6 and V is TRBV7-9, with a possible D match to TRBD1 (5 bases). Trimming removed 4 bases from V and 6 bases from J, with 13 bases in between. The CDR3 runs to 15 residues. The germline V gene has CDR1 SEHNR and CDR2 FQNEAQ (reference sequence). The CDR3 sequence is CASSWGGTGNSPLHF. CDR3 nucleotide sequence: TGTGCCAGCAGCTGGGGAGGGACGGGTAATTCACCCCTCCACTTT.

The CDR3 loop reads CAWTFTRVKNTEAFF. In DNA form, the CDR3 reads TGTGCCTGGACCTTCACACGGGTAAAAAACACTGAAGCTTTCTTT. The rearrangement links TRBV30 to TRBJ1-1; no clear D gene. The germline V and J ends were trimmed by 4 bases and 2 bases, with 17 bases remaining between them. CDR1 and CDR2 (germline): GTSNPN, SVGIG (reference sequence). This CDR3 spans 15 amino acids. Full variable domain (rest looked up from reference TRBV30 and TRBJ1-1): SQTIHQWPATLVQPVGSPLSLECTVEGTSNPNLYWYRQAAGRGLQLLFYSVGIGQISSEVPQNLSASRPQDRQFILSSKKLLLSDSGFYLCAWTFTRVKNTEAFFGQGTRLTVV.

This sequence joins TRBV11-3 and TRBJ2-2; D uncertain. The germline V gene has CDR1 SGHNT and CDR2 YENEEA. The V end lost 3 bases, the J end lost 6 bases, and 5 bases lay between the germline ends. The CDR3 contains 12 residues. CDR3 bases: TGTGCCAGCAGCTTTACGTCCGGGGAGCTGTTTTTT. Protein: CASSFTSGELFF.

The gene calls are TRBV5-6 and TRBJ1-5; D call uncertain. The CDR3 sequence is 14 residues long. Germline V gene lookup returns CDR1 SGHDT and CDR2 YYEEEE. V gave up 0 bases and J gave up 3 bases, with 7 bases separating them. The CDR3 loop is CASSLVESNQPQHF. Written as DNA, the CDR3 is TGTGCCAGCAGCTTGGTTGAGTCCAATCAGCCCCAGCATTTT.

The chain recombines TRBV27 with TRBJ2-7; maybe TRBD1 (6 bases). The V end was cut by 3 bases, the J end by 6 bases, with 27 bases between. Germline-derived CDR1 and CDR2 are MNHEY and SMNVEV (reference sequence). This CDR3 is built from 18 residues. CDR3 DNA: TGTGCCAGCAGTTTTCTAGGTCACGTGGGGGCAGGGTTGTTCGAGCAGTACTTC. Translation gives CASSFLGHVGAGLFEQYF.

V and J are TRBV6-5 and TRBJ1-2; 9 bases line up with TRBD1. This CDR3 has 14 residues. The germline V gene encodes CDR1 MNHEY and CDR2 SVGAGI. After removal of 4 bases from V and 8 bases from J, the junction contained 8 bases not matched to a gene. The CDR3 DNA follows: TGTGCCAGCAGTTCGGAGACAGGGGGAGGAGGCTACACCTTC. This sequence encodes CASSSETGGGGYTF.

CDR3 sequence reads: CAISDPGTRHEAFF. CDR3 nucleotides: TGTGCCATCAGTGACCCCGGGACACGTCATGAAGCTTTCTTT. The rearrangement uses TRBV10-3 and TRBJ1-1; tentative D call: TRBD1 (6 bases). Deletions cut 3 bases from V and 7 bases from J, with 15 bases between. Germline loops: CDR1 ENHRY, CDR2 SYGVKD. The CDR3 is 14 residues long.

The chain couples TRBV10-3 to TRBJ2-2; no clear D. The CDR3 is made up of 15 amino acids. CDR1 is ENHRY, CDR2 SYGVKD, per germline. Trimming stripped 4 bases from V and 1 base from J, with 10 bases between. The CDR3 DNA follows: TGTGCCATCAGTGTCCGACACTTGAACACCGGGGAGCTGTTTTTT. Translated: CAISVRHLNTGELFF.

This rearrangement joins TRBV11-2 to TRBJ1-1; possible D gene TRBD1, 5 bases. Germline assignment: CDR1 SGHAT and CDR2 FQNNGV. The length of the CDR3 is 14 residues. The ends were cut back, 2 bases at V and 4 bases at J, with 11 bases in the middle. The CDR3 region is CASSLSGTGTEAFF. DNA for the CDR3: TGTGCCAGCAGCTTATCCGGGACGGGCACTGAAGCTTTCTTT.

The CDR3 region has the DNA TGTGCCAGTAGTATTTACCCTACGGGGGCGCGCACTGAAGCTTTCTTT. Its protein is CASSIYPTGARTEAFF. The rearrangement links TRBV19 to TRBJ1-1; D may be TRBD1 (6 bases). Deletions cut 3 bases from V and 4 bases from J, with 18 bases between. The CDR3 is 16 residues long. From germline, CDR1 is LNHDA and CDR2 SQIVND (reference sequence).

V gene TRBV4-1 combines with J gene TRBJ2-1; 8 bases align to TRBD2. Per the germline V gene, CDR1 is MGHRA and CDR2 is YSYEKL. V was clipped by 1 base and J by 8 bases; unmatched bases: 13. The CDR3 has 17 amino acids. The CDR3 nucleotides are TGCGCCAGCAGCCAAGCTATAATAGCGGGGCCAACCCATGAGCAGTTCTTC. Amino acid sequence: CASSQAIIAGPTHEQFF.

CDR3 DNA: TGTGCCAGCACCTTTCAGTTGAACACTGAAGCTTTCTTT. Amino acids: CASTFQLNTEAFF. V gene TRBV12-3 or TRBV12-4 combines with J gene TRBJ1-1; D is uncertain. Trimming removed 7 bases at V and 0 bases at J, with 9 bases between. The CDR3 consists of 13 residues.